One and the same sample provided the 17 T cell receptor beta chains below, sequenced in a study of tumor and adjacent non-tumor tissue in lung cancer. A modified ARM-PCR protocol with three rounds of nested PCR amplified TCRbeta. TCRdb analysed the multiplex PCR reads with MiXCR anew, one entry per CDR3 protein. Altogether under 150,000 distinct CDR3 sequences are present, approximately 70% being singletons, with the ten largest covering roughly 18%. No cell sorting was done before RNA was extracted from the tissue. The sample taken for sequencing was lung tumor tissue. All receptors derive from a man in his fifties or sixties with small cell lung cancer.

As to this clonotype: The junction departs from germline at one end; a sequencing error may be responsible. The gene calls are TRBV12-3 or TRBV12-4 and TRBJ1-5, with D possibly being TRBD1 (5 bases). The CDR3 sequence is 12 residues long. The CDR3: CASSWGNHPQHF. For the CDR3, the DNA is TGTGCCAGTAGTTGGGGGAATCATCCCCAGCATTTT.

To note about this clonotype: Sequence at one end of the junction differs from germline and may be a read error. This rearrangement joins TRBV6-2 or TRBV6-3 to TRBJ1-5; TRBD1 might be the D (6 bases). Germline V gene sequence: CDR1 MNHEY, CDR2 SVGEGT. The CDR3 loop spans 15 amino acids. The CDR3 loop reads CASSLYRDQNQPQHF. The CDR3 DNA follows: TGTGCCAGCAGTCTATACAGGGACCAGAATCAGCCTCAGCATTTT.

Here the CDR3 reads CASSFGTKFNQPQHF. The CDR3 DNA reads as TGTGCCAGCAGTTTCGGGACCAAATTCAATCAGCCCCAGCATTTT. The chain is built from TRBV6-1 and TRBJ1-5, with TRBD1 as a possible D gene (5 bases). Germline lookup yields CDR1 MNHNS and CDR2 SASEGT. The CDR3 length is 15 residues. V lost 5 bases and J lost 3, with 14 bases in between.

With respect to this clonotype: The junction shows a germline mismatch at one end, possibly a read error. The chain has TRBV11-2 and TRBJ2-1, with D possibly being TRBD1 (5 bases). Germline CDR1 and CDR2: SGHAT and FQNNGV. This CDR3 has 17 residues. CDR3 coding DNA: TGTGTCAGCAGCTTAGTGACAGCCCAGAGCTCCTACAATGAGAAGTTCTTC. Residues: CVSSLVTAQSSYNEKFF.

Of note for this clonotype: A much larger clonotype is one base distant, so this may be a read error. The CDR3 bases are TGCAGTGCTAGAGATGGGCCCGATCAGTCCCAGCATTTT. Protein sequence: CSARDGPDQSQHF. The gene calls are TRBV20-1 and TRBJ1-5; D not certain. From germline, CDR1 is DFQATT and CDR2 SNEGSKA (reference sequence). There are 13 residues in the CDR3.

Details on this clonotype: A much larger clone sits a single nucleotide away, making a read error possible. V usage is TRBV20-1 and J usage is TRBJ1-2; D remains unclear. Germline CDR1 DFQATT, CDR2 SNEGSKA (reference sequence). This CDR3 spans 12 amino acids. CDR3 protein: CSASRGLGGYNF. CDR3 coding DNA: TGCAGTGCTAGTCGGGGTCTCGGTGGCTACAACTTC.

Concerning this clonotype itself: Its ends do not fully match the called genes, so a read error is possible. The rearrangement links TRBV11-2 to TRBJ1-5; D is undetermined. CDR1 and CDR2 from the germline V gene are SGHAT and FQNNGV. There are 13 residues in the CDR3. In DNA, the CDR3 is TGTCCCAGCAGCTTAGCGGAGGATCATCCCCAGCATTTT. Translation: CPSSLAEDHPQHF.

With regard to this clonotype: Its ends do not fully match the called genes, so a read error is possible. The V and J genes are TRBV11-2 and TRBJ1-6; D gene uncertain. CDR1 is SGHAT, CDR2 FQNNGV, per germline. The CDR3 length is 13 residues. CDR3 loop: CASSLTLNTPLHF. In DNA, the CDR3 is TGTGCTAGCAGCTTAACTTTGAATACACCCCTCCACTTT.

In DNA, the CDR3 is TGTGCCTGCTTTGAGAGCACTGAAGCTTTCTTT. Protein product: CACFESTEAFF. V gene TRBV6-5 combines with J gene TRBJ1-1; D unresolved. This CDR3 has 11 residues. CDR1 is MNHEY, CDR2 SVGAGI, per germline. Deletions cut 11 bases from V and 4 bases from J, with 11 bases between.

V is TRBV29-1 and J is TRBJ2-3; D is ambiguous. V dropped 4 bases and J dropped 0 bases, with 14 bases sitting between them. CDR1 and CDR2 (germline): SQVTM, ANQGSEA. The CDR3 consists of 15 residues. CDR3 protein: CSVGISWNSTDTQYF. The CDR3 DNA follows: TGCAGCGTTGGGATCAGTTGGAATAGCACAGATACGCAGTATTTT.

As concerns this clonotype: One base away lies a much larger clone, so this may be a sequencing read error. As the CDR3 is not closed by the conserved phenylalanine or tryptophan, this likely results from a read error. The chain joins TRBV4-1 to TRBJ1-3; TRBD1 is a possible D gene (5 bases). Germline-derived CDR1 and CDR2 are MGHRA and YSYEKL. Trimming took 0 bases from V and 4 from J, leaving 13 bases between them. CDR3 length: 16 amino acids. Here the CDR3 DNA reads TGCGCCAGCAGCCAAGATGGTCGAGGGGCGGGAAACACCATATATTTG. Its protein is CASSQDGRGAGNTIYL.

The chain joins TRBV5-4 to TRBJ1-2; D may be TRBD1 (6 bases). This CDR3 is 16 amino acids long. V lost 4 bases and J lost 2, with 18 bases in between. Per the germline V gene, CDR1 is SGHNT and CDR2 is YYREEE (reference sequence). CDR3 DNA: TGTGCCAGCAGCCCAATGGGACTGGGGGCGAACTATGGCTACACCTTC. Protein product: CASSPMGLGANYGYTF.

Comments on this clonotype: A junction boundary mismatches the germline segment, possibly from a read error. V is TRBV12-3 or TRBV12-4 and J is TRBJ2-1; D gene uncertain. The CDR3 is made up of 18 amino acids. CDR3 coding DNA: TGTGCCTGCAGTGAGGCAGAAACTGGCACACGCTCCTACAATGAGCAGTTCTTC. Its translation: CACSEAETGTRSYNEQFF.

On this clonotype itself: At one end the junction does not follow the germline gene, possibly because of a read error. For the CDR3, the DNA is TGTGCCAGCAGGCGTGTTTGGCTCCAGGACAGGGTCGAGCAATACTTC. It yields the protein CASRRVWLQDRVEQYF. The chain links TRBV6-1 to TRBJ2-7, with TRBD1 matching over 8 bases. CDR1 and CDR2 from the germline V gene are MNHNS and SASEGT. The CDR3 extends over 16 amino acids.

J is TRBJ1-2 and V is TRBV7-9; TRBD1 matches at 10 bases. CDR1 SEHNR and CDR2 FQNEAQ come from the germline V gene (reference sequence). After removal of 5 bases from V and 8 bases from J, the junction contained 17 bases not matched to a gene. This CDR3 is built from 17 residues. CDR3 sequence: CASSPSGTGDVFYGYTF. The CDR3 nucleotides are TGTGCCAGCAGCCCCTCCGGGACAGGGGACGTATTCTACGGCTACACCTTC.

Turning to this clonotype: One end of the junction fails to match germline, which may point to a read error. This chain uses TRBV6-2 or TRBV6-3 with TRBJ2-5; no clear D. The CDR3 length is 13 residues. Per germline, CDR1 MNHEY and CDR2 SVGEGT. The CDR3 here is CVSSYHSQEIQYF. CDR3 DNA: TGTGTCAGCAGTTACCACAGCCAAGAGATCCAGTACTTC.

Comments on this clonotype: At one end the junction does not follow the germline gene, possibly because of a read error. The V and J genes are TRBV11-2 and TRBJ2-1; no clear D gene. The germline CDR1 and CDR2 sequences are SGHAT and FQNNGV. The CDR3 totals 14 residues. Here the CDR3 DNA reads TGTACCAGCAGCTTATCCCCGATCTATAATGAGCAGTTCTTC. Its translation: CTSSLSPIYNEQFF.